This T cell receptor beta chain was recovered during a study of T-cell memory formation after mild COVID-19. Study-level points and caveats: In second-wave clones peaking day 37, SARS-CoV-2 specificity remained unconfirmed. Clones which contracted sat mainly in CM and EM if CD4+, and in EMRA if CD8+.

TCRdb independently ran MiXCR on the 5' RACE reads; one entry per CDR3 protein. This table has a few hundred thousand distinct CDR3 sequences, about 21% appearing once. The CDR3 runs 15 residues. The germline V and J ends were trimmed by 6 bases and 0 bases, with 12 bases remaining between them. This clonotype has a handful of counts. As yet, its antigen is unknown. The sample consisted of PBMCs or a T cell subset sorted from them (not recorded which). This TCR was sampled from an adult woman who had mild COVID-19 (a few samples of this study predate the infection). Cell type and time point are not known. The V call is TRBV12-3 or TRBV12-4, the J call TRBJ1-5, with a tentative D call TRBD1 (5 bases). The CDR3 DNA is TGTGCCAGCAGCGGACGGGACCATAGCAATCAGCCCCAGCATTTT. This sequence encodes CASSGRDHSNQPQHF.